The clone carrying this T cell receptor (beta chain) came up a few times. The data were obtained in a study of PD-1 blockade in classical Hodgkin lymphoma. Produced via immunoSEQ multiplex PCR; TCRdb's table is partial and in-frame only. The table lists 20,000 to 25,000 clones, 60% to 75% of them singletons. The time point here: cycle 4 day 1 (C4D1), after more than five weeks of nivolumab. All patients experienced relapse after autologous stem cell transplantation, and brentuximab vedotin exposure was variable. V lost 5 bases to trimming and J lost 4 bases; unmatched junction nucleotides: 5. The CDR3 runs to 14 residues. From germline, CDR1 is SGHRS and CDR2 YFSETQ.

V and J are TRBV5-1 and TRBJ1-5; 8 positions agree with TRBD1. The material was peripheral blood mononuclear cells (PBMCs), obtained before the fourth cycle of nivolumab. The origin of this receptor is a human donor with classical Hodgkin lymphoma. The CDR3, as DNA: TGCGCCAGCAGACCCACAGGGGGAAATCAGCCCCAGCATTTT. Its translation: CASRPTGGNQPQHF.